This T cell receptor (beta chain) comes out of a study of T cells in Graves' hyperthyroidism and ophthalmopathy. General study findings and limits: Expanded thyroid clonotypes (above 0.001) were mostly also found in blood. Onset of ophthalmopathy came a median around 6.2 months after the model predicted it.

The germline V gene encodes CDR1 MNHEY and CDR2 SVGEGT. This CDR3 is built from 13 residues. V lost 2 bases and J lost 8, with 12 bases in between. The study included ophthalmopathy patients with Clinical Activity Score at least 3, NOSPECS grade at least 4 and duration under 3 months. PBMCs were collected from a roughly 9.7 ml volume of fresh peripheral blood. A few counts support this clonotype. Antigen: not known. TCR beta CDR3 region amplification was performed from RNA transcripts. Carried out on the TCR CDR3, a first-round RT-PCR used the HTBI primer set. TCRdb passed the multiplex PCR reads through MiXCR, listing each CDR3 protein once. This sample has about 380,000 distinct CDR3 sequences; 15% to 20% occur once, and the top ten carry 40% to 45%.

The clonotype comes from a man aged 18 to 29 with Graves' ophthalmopathy. This chain links TRBV6-2 or TRBV6-3 with TRBJ1-2, with D perhaps matching TRBD1 (5 bases). Sequenced input: blood. CDR3 amino acids: CASSYPQGGGYTF. CDR3 sequence (DNA): TGTGCCAGCAGTTACCCCCAGGGCGGCGGCTACACCTTC.